This T cell receptor (beta chain) originates from a study of CD8 T cells in ankylosing spondylitis. Study findings and constraints: Ankylosing spondylitis blood appeared to be characterized by a TCR beta motif of eight or nine highly homologous variants. Clones linked to disease were reported to show significant enrichment in matched ankylosing spondylitis synovial fluid.

Preparation of TCR beta libraries was done by quantitative 5'-RACE with molecular barcodes. MiXCR, applied by TCRdb to the 5' RACE reads, yields one record per CDR3 protein. The sample has approximately 400,000 distinct CDR3 sequences; roughly a sixth are singletons. This clonotype came up many times. What it binds is unknown. The specimen was blood, either unsorted or a sorted T cell fraction (not recorded which). The source is a male donor with ankylosing spondylitis.

CDR3 residues: CASSLGLSSTDTQYF. CDR3 coding DNA: TGTGCCAGCAGTTTGGGACTTTCTAGCACAGATACGCAGTATTTT. The gene calls are TRBV12-3 or TRBV12-4 and TRBJ2-3; a possible D gene is TRBD2 (6 bases). The CDR3 runs to 15 residues. V lost 3 bases to trimming and J lost 0 bases, with 10 bases between them.